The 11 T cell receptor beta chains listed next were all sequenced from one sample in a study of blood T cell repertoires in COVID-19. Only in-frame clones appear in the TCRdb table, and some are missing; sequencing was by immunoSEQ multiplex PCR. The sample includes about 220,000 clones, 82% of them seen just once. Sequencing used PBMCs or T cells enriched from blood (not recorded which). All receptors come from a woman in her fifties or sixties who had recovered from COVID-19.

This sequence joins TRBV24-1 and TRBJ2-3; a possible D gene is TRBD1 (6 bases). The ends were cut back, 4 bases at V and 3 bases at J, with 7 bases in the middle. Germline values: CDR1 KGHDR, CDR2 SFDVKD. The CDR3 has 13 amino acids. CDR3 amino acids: CATSEGATDTQYF. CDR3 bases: TGTGCCACCAGTGAGGGGGCAACAGATACGCAGTATTTT.

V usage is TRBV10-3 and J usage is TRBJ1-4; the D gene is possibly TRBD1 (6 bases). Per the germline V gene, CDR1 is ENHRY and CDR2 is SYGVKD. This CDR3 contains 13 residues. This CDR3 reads CARGGGTNEKLFF. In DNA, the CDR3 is TGTGCACGAGGGGGGGGAACTAATGAAAAACTGTTTTTT.

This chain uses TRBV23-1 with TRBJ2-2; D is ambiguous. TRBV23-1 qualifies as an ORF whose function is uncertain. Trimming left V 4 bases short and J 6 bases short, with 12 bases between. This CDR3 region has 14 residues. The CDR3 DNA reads TGCGCCAGCAGTCCCCCTTTCAGCGCCGGGGAGCTGTTTTTT. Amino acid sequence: CASSPPFSAGELFF.

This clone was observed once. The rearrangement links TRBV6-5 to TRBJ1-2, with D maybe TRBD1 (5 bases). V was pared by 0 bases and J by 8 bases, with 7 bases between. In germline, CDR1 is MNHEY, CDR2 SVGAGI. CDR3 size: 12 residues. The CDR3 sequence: CASSYSGVGYTF. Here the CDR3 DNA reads TGTGCCAGCAGTTACTCAGGGGTGGGCTACACCTTC.

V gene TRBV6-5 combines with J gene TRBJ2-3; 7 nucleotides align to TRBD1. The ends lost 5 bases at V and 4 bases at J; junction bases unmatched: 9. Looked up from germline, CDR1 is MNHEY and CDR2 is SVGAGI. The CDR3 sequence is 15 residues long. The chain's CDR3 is CASSLVGQASDTQYF. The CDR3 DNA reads TGTGCCAGCAGTCTAGTCGGACAGGCCTCAGATACGCAGTATTTT.

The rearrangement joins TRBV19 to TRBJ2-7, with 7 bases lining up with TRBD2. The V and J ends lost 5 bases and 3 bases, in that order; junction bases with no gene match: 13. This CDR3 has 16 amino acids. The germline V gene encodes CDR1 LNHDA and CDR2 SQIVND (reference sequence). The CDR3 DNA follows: TGTGCCAGTAGTCCGCCGGGGGGAGTTATGAGCTACGAGCAGTACTTC. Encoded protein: CASSPPGGVMSYEQYF.

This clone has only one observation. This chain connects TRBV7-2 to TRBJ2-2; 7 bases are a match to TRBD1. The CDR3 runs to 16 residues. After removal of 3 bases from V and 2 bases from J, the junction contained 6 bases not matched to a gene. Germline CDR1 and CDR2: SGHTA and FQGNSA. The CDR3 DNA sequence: TGTGCCAGCAGCTTTAGGACAGGTGCTAACACCGGGGAGCTGTTTTTT. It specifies CASSFRTGANTGELFF.

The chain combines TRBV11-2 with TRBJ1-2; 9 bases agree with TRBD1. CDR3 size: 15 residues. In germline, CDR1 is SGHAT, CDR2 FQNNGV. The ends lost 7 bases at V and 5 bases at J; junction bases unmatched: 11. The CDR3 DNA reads TGTGCCAGCACCGCCGGTGGGACAGGGTTTTATGGCTACACCTTC. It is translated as CASTAGGTGFYGYTF.

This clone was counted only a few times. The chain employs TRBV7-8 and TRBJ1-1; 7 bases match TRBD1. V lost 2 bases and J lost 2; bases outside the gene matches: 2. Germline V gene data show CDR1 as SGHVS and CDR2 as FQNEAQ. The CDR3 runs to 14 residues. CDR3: CASSLNRGNTEAFF. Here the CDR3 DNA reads TGTGCCAGCAGCTTAAACAGGGGCAACACTGAAGCTTTCTTT.

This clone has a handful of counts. The CDR3 DNA reads TGTGCCAGCAGCCCTGGGGACTTGTACATCCAAGAGACCCAGTACTTC. Its translation is CASSPGDLYIQETQYF. The chain combines TRBV7-2 with TRBJ2-5, with D possibly being TRBD2 (6 bases). The germline V and J ends were trimmed by 5 bases and 1 base, with 17 bases remaining between them. The CDR3 loop spans 16 amino acids. The germline CDR1 and CDR2 sequences are SGHTA and FQGNSA.

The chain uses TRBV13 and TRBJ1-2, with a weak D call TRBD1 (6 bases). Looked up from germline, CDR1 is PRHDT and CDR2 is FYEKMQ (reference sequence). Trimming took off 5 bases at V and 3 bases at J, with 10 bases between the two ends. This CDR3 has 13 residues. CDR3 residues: CASSARGDYGYTF. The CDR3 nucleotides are TGTGCCAGCAGCGCCAGGGGCGACTATGGCTACACCTTC.